This TCR beta chain was obtained from a study of shared clonotypes between healthy human individuals. Profiling relied on immunoSEQ multiplex PCR, and the TCRdb table lists in-frame clones only, not all of them. This table holds a few million clones, 93% found once. V shed 5 bases and J 2 bases; nucleotides not matched to a gene: 0. In germline, CDR1 is MNHEY, CDR2 SVGAGI. CDR3 length equals 12 residues. As for this clone: The sample holds other DNA sequences that translate to the same CDR3.

The V and J genes are TRBV6-5 and TRBJ2-7; 7 nucleotides align to TRBD2. The sequence was obtained from a man aged 18 to 29 in good health. Some clones in this sample may be carry-over from other donors' samples. The sample consisted of naive CD4+ T cells from PBMCs. The sample's subset: CD45RA+ positively selected. The CDR3 region has the DNA TGTGCCAGCAGTAGCGGGACCTACGAGCAGTACTTC. Its protein product is CASSSGTYEQYF.